Following are 30 T cell receptor beta chains from one sample sequenced in a study of PD-L1 blockade in urothelial cancer (dated by TCRdb to between 2016 and 2019). Libraries were prepared through the immunoSEQ multiplex PCR assay. Not all clones reach the TCRdb copy of this immuneACCESS table, which keeps in-frame sequences only. Checked studies attribute under half of the gap to unresolved V genes and leave the rest unexplained. The sample table records 35,000 to 50,000 clones; more than 70% of these occur just once. Together, the top ten hold 12% to 15% of the sample. Sequencing used PBMCs, obtained around atezolizumab (anti-PD-L1) treatment. Receptor source: a woman between 55 and 75 years old with urothelial cancer.

V and J are TRBV10-3 and TRBJ2-5, with 10 bases aligning to TRBD2. Germline assignment: CDR1 ENHRY and CDR2 SYGVKD. Germline trimming cut 5 bases from V and 0 bases from J; bases unmatched to any gene: 9. This CDR3 has 17 amino acids. The CDR3 loop is CAISRTASGSYQETQYF. The CDR3 region has the DNA TGTGCCATCAGTCGAACAGCTAGCGGGAGTTACCAAGAGACCCAGTACTTC.

The chain carries TRBV18 and TRBJ2-7, with D tentatively TRBD2 (5 bases). CDR1 is KGHSH and CDR2 is LQKENI in the germline V gene. The ends were cut back, 2 bases at V and 5 bases at J, with 10 bases in the middle. The CDR3 covers 13 residues. This chain's CDR3 is CASSPGSGNEQYF. The DNA of the CDR3 is TGTGCCAGCTCACCAGGGAGTGGCAACGAGCAGTACTTC.

This chain joins TRBV4-3 and TRBJ2-7; TRBD2 is a possible D gene (6 bases). This CDR3 spans 16 amino acids. Germline-derived CDR1 and CDR2 are LGHNA and YSLEER. The ends were cut back, 0 bases at V and 5 bases at J, with 17 bases in the middle. The CDR3 nucleotides read TGCGCCAGCAGCCAAGAGGAGGGCCGTCGAGGAAACGAGCAGTACTTC. Protein product: CASSQEEGRRGNEQYF.

The sample holds a few counts of this clone. The rearrangement uses TRBV10-3 and TRBJ1-2; 7 nucleotides line up with TRBD1. The CDR3 contains 14 residues. The J segment lost 2 bases and the V segment lost 10 bases, leaving 10 bases of the junction unmatched. Germline CDR1 ENHRY, CDR2 SYGVKD. The CDR3 nucleotides read TGTGCCAGCCGCCGGGACAGAAGAAACTATGGCTACACCTTC. Residues: CASRRDRRNYGYTF.

Only a few counts were recorded for this clone. The rearrangement joins TRBV19 to TRBJ2-3, with D tentatively TRBD2 (5 bases). V was trimmed by 7 bases and J by 0 bases, leaving 23 bases between them. This CDR3 comprises 18 residues. The V gene's germline CDR1 is LNHDA and CDR2 SQIVND (reference sequence). CDR3 protein: CASKRLGGLPSSTDTQYF. The CDR3 DNA sequence: TGTGCCAGTAAGAGGTTGGGCGGGCTCCCGTCTAGCACAGATACGCAGTATTTT.

J is TRBJ2-5 and V is TRBV9, with 10 nucleotides matching TRBD2. V shed 3 bases and J 2 bases; nucleotides not matched to a gene: 13. Germline CDR1 is SGDLS and CDR2 is YYNGEE. The CDR3 is made up of 18 amino acids. The CDR3 DNA sequence: TGTGCCAGCAGCGCGTTAGCGGGGGGCCGCCCCTTACAAGAGACCCAGTACTTC. Its translation is CASSALAGGRPLQETQYF.

The gene calls are TRBV4-1 and TRBJ2-3, with 8 bases aligning to TRBD2. This CDR3 comprises 15 residues. CDR1 is MGHRA and CDR2 is YSYEKL in the germline V gene. Trimming cost V 0 bases and J 3 bases; bases outside gene matches: 2. CDR3 nucleotides: TGCGCCAGCAGCCAAGAGACTAGCGAGACAGATACGCAGTATTTT. It encodes CASSQETSETDTQYF.

The chain employs TRBV5-1 and TRBJ2-2, with 9 bases that match TRBD2. This CDR3 contains 16 residues. With V trimmed by 1 base and J by 2 bases, 3 bases remained unmatched. CDR1 is SGHRS and CDR2 is YFSETQ in the germline V gene. In nucleotides, the CDR3 is TGCGCCAGCAGCTTGTTTGGGACTAGCAACACCGGGGAGCTGTTTTTT. Protein: CASSLFGTSNTGELFF.

With respect to this clone: Other DNA sequences in the sample encode the same CDR3. The rearrangement uses TRBV19 and TRBJ2-1, with TRBD1 as a possible D gene (5 bases). This CDR3 contains 14 residues. Trimming shortened V by 5 bases and J by 7 bases, and 15 bases separated the two germline ends. CDR1 and CDR2 (germline): LNHDA, SQIVND (reference sequence). The CDR3: CASSVGQWLNEQFF. CDR3 coding DNA: TGTGCCAGTAGTGTGGGGCAGTGGTTAAATGAGCAGTTCTTC.

This rearrangement joins TRBV2 to TRBJ2-7, with TRBD1 matching 8 bases. Looked up from germline, CDR1 is SNHLY and CDR2 is FYNNEI. J lost 6 bases, V lost 1 base, and 5 bases had no gene match. The CDR3 covers 14 residues. CDR3 region: CASSEEDRVGEQYF. CDR3 bases: TGTGCCAGCAGTGAAGAGGACAGGGTTGGCGAGCAGTACTTC.

The chain recombines TRBV6-1 with TRBJ2-7; D is perhaps TRBD2 (7 bases). Trimming left V 3 bases short and J 5 bases short, with 14 bases between. Germline V lookup: CDR1 MNHNS, CDR2 SASEGT. There are 14 residues in the CDR3. CDR3 sequence reads: CASSDRGRGDEQYF. The CDR3 bases are TGTGCCAGCAGTGATAGGGGGAGGGGGGACGAGCAGTACTTC.

CDR3 loop: CSVETGQVNLAAFF. The CDR3 DNA is TGCAGCGTTGAAACGGGACAGGTAAACCTTGCGGCTTTCTTT. The rearrangement uses TRBV29-1 and TRBJ1-1; TRBD1 agrees at 8 bases. From germline, CDR1 is SQVTM and CDR2 ANQGSEA. V lost 2 bases to trimming and J lost 11 bases; unmatched junction nucleotides: 13. There are 14 residues in the CDR3.

The chain joins TRBV6-5 to TRBJ1-2; D possibly corresponds to TRBD1 (5 bases). This CDR3 is 13 amino acids long. V lost 8 bases to trimming and J lost 4 bases, with 14 bases between them. CDR1 and CDR2 from the germline V gene are MNHEY and SVGAGI. DNA of the CDR3: TGTGCCAGCCGGCCCGACAGCGCCTATGGCTACACCTTC. This gives the protein CASRPDSAYGYTF.

The V and J genes are TRBV5-4 and TRBJ2-2, with 14 bases matching TRBD2. The CDR3 length is 16 residues. Per the germline V gene, CDR1 is SGHNT and CDR2 is YYREEE (reference sequence). The J segment lost 7 bases and the V segment lost 5 bases, leaving 7 bases of the junction unmatched. CDR3 in amino acids: CASRPGLAGEIGELFF. In DNA, the CDR3 is TGTGCCAGCAGACCGGGACTAGCGGGAGAGATCGGGGAGCTGTTTTTT.

This chain uses TRBV14 with TRBJ1-1, with TRBD1 matching 10 bases. J lost 5 bases, V lost 4 bases, and 4 bases had no gene match. The CDR3 has 14 amino acids. The V gene's germline CDR1 is SGHDN and CDR2 FVKESK. DNA for the CDR3: TGTGCCAGCAGCCTGACAGGGGGCCAGACTGAAGCTTTCTTT. Its translation is CASSLTGGQTEAFF.

The chain has TRBV9 and TRBJ2-2; possibly TRBD2 for D (6 bases). The CDR3 is 17 residues long. The germline gives CDR1 SGDLS, CDR2 YYNGEE. V shed 0 bases and J shed 0 bases, with 12 bases lying between them. CDR3 sequence reads: CASSVGHSSANTGELFF. In DNA, the CDR3 is TGTGCCAGCAGCGTAGGGCATTCTAGCGCGAACACCGGGGAGCTGTTTTTT.

The chain combines TRBV15 with TRBJ2-3; 7 bases are shared with TRBD1. The CDR3 extends over 15 amino acids. Germline CDR1 reads LNHNV; CDR2 reads YYDKDF (reference sequence). V lost 6 bases, J lost 4 bases, and 10 bases stayed unmatched. The CDR3 spells CATRKRVQGPDTQYF. In DNA, the CDR3 is TGTGCCACCAGGAAGAGGGTACAGGGGCCAGATACGCAGTATTTT.

The chain links TRBV5-4 to TRBJ1-1; 8 nucleotides match TRBD1. The J segment lost 5 bases and the V segment lost 4 bases, leaving 7 bases of the junction unmatched. The CDR3 spans 14 residues. Germline V gives CDR1 SGHNT, CDR2 YYREEE (reference sequence). In DNA form, the CDR3 reads TGTGCCAGCAGCCCGGTCACAGGGGGAACTGAAGCTTTCTTT. The encoded protein is CASSPVTGGTEAFF.

V and J are TRBV5-1 and TRBJ1-2; tentatively, D is TRBD1 (5 bases). Per the germline V gene, CDR1 is SGHRS and CDR2 is YFSETQ. This CDR3 has 14 residues. Trimming took 1 base from V and 7 from J, leaving 14 bases between them. The CDR3 here is CASSLSQGTSGYTF. The CDR3 DNA reads TGCGCCAGCAGCTTGAGCCAGGGCACGAGTGGCTACACCTTC. Together with reference TRBV5-1 and TRBJ1-2, the CDR3 gives the full variable domain: KAGVTQTPRYLIKTRGQQVTLSCSPISGHRSVSWYQQTPGQGLQFLFEYFSETQRNKGNFPGRFSGRQFSNSRSEMNVSTLELGDSALYLCASSLSQGTSGYTFGSGTRLTVV.

V gene TRBV7-2 combines with J gene TRBJ1-2; 9 positions agree with TRBD1. The length of the CDR3 is 17 residues. Germline CDR1 is SGHTA and CDR2 is FQGNSA. Trimming at V came to 2 bases and at J to 2 bases, leaving 9 bases not matched to a gene. CDR3 sequence reads: CASSLLTGGEWNYGYTF. As DNA, the CDR3 is TGTGCCAGCAGCTTATTGACAGGGGGGGAGTGGAACTATGGCTACACCTTC. Looking up the rest from reference TRBV7-2 and TRBJ1-2 gives the full variable domain: GAGVSQSPSNKVTEKGKDVELRCDPISGHTALYWYRQSLGQGLEFLIYFQGNSAPDKSGLPSDRFSAERTGGSVSTLTIQRTQQEDSAVYLCASSLLTGGEWNYGYTFGSGTRLTVV.

V gene TRBV7-2 combines with J gene TRBJ2-3; no firm D call. The ends were cut back, 0 bases at V and 7 bases at J, with 5 bases in the middle. The CDR3 has 12 residues. CDR1 and CDR2 from the germline V gene are SGHTA and FQGNSA. CDR3 in amino acids: CASSLAENTQYF. In DNA, the CDR3 is TGTGCCAGCAGCTTAGCGGAGAATACGCAGTATTTT. The full variable domain, rest sourced from reference TRBV7-2 and TRBJ2-3, is GAGVSQSPSNKVTEKGKDVELRCDPISGHTALYWYRQSLGQGLEFLIYFQGNSAPDKSGLPSDRFSAERTGGSVSTLTIQRTQQEDSAVYLCASSLAENTQYFGPGTRLTVL.

The genes are TRBV9 and TRBJ1-2; D remains unclear. Trimming shortened V by 4 bases and J by 5 bases, and 9 bases separated the two germline ends. The CDR3 contains 12 residues. CDR1 is SGDLS, CDR2 YYNGEE, per germline. Here the CDR3 reads CASSPPGYGYTF. The CDR3 DNA follows: TGTGCCAGCAGCCCCCCGGGGTATGGCTACACCTTC.

The chain couples TRBV2 to TRBJ2-7; D gene unclear. The CDR3 is 14 amino acids. Germline V gives CDR1 SNHLY, CDR2 FYNNEI. V lost 7 bases and J lost 2, with 15 bases in between. The CDR3 here is CASIPEQFPYEQYF. The CDR3, as DNA: TGTGCCAGCATTCCAGAACAATTCCCCTACGAGCAGTACTTC. Drawing the rest from reference TRBV2 and TRBJ2-7, the complete variable domain is EPEVTQTPSHQVTQMGQEVILRCVPISNHLYFYWYRQILGQKVEFLVSFYNNEISEKSEIFDDQFSVERPDGSNFTLKIRSTKLEDSAMYFCASIPEQFPYEQYFGPGTRLTVT.

The chain employs TRBV7-2 and TRBJ1-3; D is ambiguous. The germline V gene has CDR1 SGHTA and CDR2 FQGNSA. This CDR3 has 12 amino acids. V was trimmed by 2 bases and J by 9 bases, leaving 8 bases between them. The CDR3 here is CASSLLGSTIYF. The CDR3 DNA follows: TGTGCCAGCAGCTTACTAGGCTCCACCATATATTTT.

This sequence joins TRBV7-9 and TRBJ2-5, with 9 bases lining up with TRBD2. V lost 10 bases, J lost 2 bases, and 8 bases stayed unmatched. The CDR3 runs to 14 residues. Germline-derived CDR1 and CDR2 are SEHNR and FQNEAQ (reference sequence). In nucleotides, the CDR3 is TGTGCCACGGGACCGGGACTAGCACAAGAGACCCAGTACTTC. Translating gives CATGPGLAQETQYF.

The rearrangement joins TRBV19 to TRBJ1-2; D is ambiguous. V gave up 4 bases and J gave up 8 bases, with 20 bases separating them. This CDR3 is built from 15 residues. CDR1 is LNHDA, CDR2 SQIVND, per germline (reference sequence). CDR3 sequence reads: CASSTMAVGSGGYTF. DNA for the CDR3: TGTGCCAGTAGTACAATGGCGGTGGGGAGTGGCGGCTACACCTTC.

The rearrangement joins TRBV20-1 to TRBJ2-7; D not resolved. The V gene lost 3 bases and the J gene lost 5 bases, with 8 bases spanning the gap. This CDR3 comprises 11 residues. Germline-derived CDR1 and CDR2 are DFQATT and SNEGSKA (reference sequence). CDR3 bases: TGCAGTGCTAGTTCCAGGAACGAGCAGTACTTC. Protein sequence: CSASSRNEQYF.

The rearrangement joins TRBV16 to TRBJ1-3; a possible D gene is TRBD1 (5 bases). The CDR3 is 14 amino acids. V was shortened by 3 bases and J by 0 bases, with 6 bases between the two germline ends. Germline V gene lookup returns CDR1 KGHSY and CDR2 FQNENV. The CDR3 nucleotides are TGTGCCAGCAGCCAGACAGACTCTGGAAACACCATATATTTT. Encoded protein: CASSQTDSGNTIYF.

The chain employs TRBV5-1 and TRBJ1-2; TRBD1 is a possible D gene (5 bases). Per the germline V gene, CDR1 is SGHRS and CDR2 is YFSETQ. The CDR3 totals 18 residues. The V gene lost 1 base and the J gene lost 3 bases, with 22 bases spanning the gap. CDR3 residues: CASSLSGSGLDLDYGYTF. CDR3 DNA: TGCGCCAGCAGCTTGTCGGGTTCAGGGTTGGACCTAGACTATGGCTACACCTTC.

V and J are TRBV15 and TRBJ2-2, with D hard to call. Trimming took 0 bases from V and 3 from J, leaving 8 bases between them. The CDR3 is made up of 15 amino acids. CDR1 and CDR2 from the germline V gene are LNHNV and YYDKDF (reference sequence). CDR3 sequence: CATSRELGDTGELFF. The CDR3 DNA sequence: TGTGCCACCAGCAGAGAACTCGGAGACACCGGGGAGCTGTTTTTT.